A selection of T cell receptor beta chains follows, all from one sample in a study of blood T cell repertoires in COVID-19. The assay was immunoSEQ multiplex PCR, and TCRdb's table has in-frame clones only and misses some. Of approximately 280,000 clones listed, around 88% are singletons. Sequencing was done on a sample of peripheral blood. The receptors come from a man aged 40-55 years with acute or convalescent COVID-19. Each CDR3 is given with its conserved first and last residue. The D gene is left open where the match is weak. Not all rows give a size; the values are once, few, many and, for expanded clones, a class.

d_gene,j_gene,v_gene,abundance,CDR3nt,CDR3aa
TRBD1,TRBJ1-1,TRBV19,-,TGTGCCAGTAGTATGGGCGGGCACAGGGGGAGGAACACTGAAGCTTTCTTT,CASSMGGHRGRNTEAFF
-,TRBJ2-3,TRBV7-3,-,TGTGCCAGCAGCTTAATGTCGACAGATACGCAGTATTTT,CASSLMSTDTQYF
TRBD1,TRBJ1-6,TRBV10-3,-,TGTGCCATCAGGACAGGGAACGGGTCCTATAATTCACCCCTCCACTTT,CAIRTGNGSYNSPLHF
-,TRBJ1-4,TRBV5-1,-,TGCGCCAGCAGAGGGAGGGGAACGGGTAATGAAAAACTGTTTTTT,CASRGRGTGNEKLFF
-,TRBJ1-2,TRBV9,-,TGTGCCAGCAGAGAAGATGGGAGGGCCTATGGCTACACCTTC,CASREDGRAYGYTF
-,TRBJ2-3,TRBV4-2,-,TGTGCCAGCAGCCAAGGGACTTCAGCGGGTCTTGCAGATACGCAGTATTTT,CASSQGTSAGLADTQYF
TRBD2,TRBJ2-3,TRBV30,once,TGTGCCTGGAGTGTGGGTAGCGGGGTAGATACGCAGTATTTT,CAWSVGSGVDTQYF
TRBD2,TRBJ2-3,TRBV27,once,TGTGCCAGCAGTCCTCCCAGTAGCGGGGGGTTCTGGGGCACAGATACGCAGTATTTT,CASSPPSSGGFWGTDTQYF
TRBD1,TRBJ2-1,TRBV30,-,TGTGCCTGGATCCGGGACAGGGGAGTATACAATGAGCAGTTCTTC,CAWIRDRGVYNEQFF
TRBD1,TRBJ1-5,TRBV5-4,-,TGTGCCAGCAGCTTACAGGGGGCTGGTCAGCCCCAGCATTTT,CASSLQGAGQPQHF
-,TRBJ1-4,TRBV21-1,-,TGTGCCAGCAGCAAAGAACAGGGGATGAGGGCTAATGAAAAACTGTTTTTT,CASSKEQGMRANEKLFF
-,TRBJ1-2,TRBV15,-,TGTGCCACCAGCAGAGTGTCGGGGATCTATGGCTACACCTTC,CATSRVSGIYGYTF
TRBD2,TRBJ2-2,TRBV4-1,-,TGCGCCAGCAGCCAAGTACGACTAGCGGGGCCCGTTACCGGGGAGCTGTTTTTT,CASSQVRLAGPVTGELFF
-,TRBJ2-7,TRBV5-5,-,TGTGCCAGCAGCTTGGTAGACAGAGGCCCTAGGTCAGAGCAGTACTTC,CASSLVDRGPRSEQYF
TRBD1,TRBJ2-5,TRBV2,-,TGTGCCAGCAGTGAGCGGACAGGGGGCGGAGAGACCCAGTACTTC,CASSERTGGGETQYF
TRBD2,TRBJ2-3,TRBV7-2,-,TGTGCCAGCAGCTTGAGCGGGGGGGCTGGAGATACGCAGTATTTT,CASSLSGGAGDTQYF
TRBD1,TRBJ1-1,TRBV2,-,TGTGCCAGCAGTGAAGCCTGGACAGGCACGAACACTGAAGCTTTCTTT,CASSEAWTGTNTEAFF
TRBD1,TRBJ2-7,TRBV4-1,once,TGCGCCAGCAGCCCGACAGGGGTAAGGTCCTACGAGCAGTACTTC,CASSPTGVRSYEQYF
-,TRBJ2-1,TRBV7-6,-,TGTGCCAGCAGCTTAGGAAGCGCCGTTGTCTCTTATGAGCAGTTCTTC,CASSLGSAVVSYEQFF
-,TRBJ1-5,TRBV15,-,TGTGCCACCAGCTCATATGGGGGGGGGCTGGGCAATCAGCCCCAGCATTTT,CATSSYGGGLGNQPQHF
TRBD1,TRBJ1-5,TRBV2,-,TGTGCCAGCAGGGGAAGACAGGGGCAGCCCCAGCATTTT,CASRGRQGQPQHF
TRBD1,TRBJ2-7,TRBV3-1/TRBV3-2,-,TGTGCCAGCAGCCCTATCGACAGGGTTTCCAACGAGCAGTACTTC,CASSPIDRVSNEQYF
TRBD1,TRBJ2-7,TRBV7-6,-,TGTGCCAGCAGCTTCTCCTCGGGAATAGGGGGCGCGGGCCACGAGCAGTACTTC,CASSFSSGIGGAGHEQYF
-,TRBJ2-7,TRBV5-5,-,TGTGCCAGCAGGGCGTCGCCAGGGGAGTCCGTCTACGAGCAGTACTTC,CASRASPGESVYEQYF
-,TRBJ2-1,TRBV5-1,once,TGCGCCAGCAGCCCTAACAATGAGCAGTTCTTC,CASSPNNEQFF
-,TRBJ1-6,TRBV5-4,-,TGTGCCAGCAGCCCGGGGGGGAGCTCCTATAATTCACCCCTCCACTTT,CASSPGGSSYNSPLHF
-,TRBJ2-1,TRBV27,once,TGTGCCAGCAGTTTTTCCCCCTCGAGGTCAACCGTCTTC,CASSFSPSRSTVF
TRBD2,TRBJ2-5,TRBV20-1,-,TGCAGTGCTAGTCTTCCCGGGGGGACCCACCAAGAGACCCAGTACTTC,CSASLPGGTHQETQYF
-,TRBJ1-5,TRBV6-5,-,TGTGCCAGCAGTTACTCCCAAAATCAGCCCCAGCATTTT,CASSYSQNQPQHF
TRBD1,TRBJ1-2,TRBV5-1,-,TGCGCCAGCAGCCCGGACAGGGGCTATGGCTACACCTTC,CASSPDRGYGYTF
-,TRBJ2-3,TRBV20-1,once,TGCAGTGCTAGTTACCAGGTCACAGATACGCAGTATTTT,CSASYQVTDTQYF
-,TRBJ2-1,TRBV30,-,TGTGCCTGGACCCCGATGGGCAGGGGCTTCTACAATGAGCAGTTCTTC,CAWTPMGRGFYNEQFF
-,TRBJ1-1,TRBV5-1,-,TGCGCCAGCAGCTTGGAGCCGGGTGTGGCTGAAGCTTTCTTT,CASSLEPGVAEAFF
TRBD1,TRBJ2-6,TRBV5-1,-,TGCGCCAGCAGCGTGCTTGTCGGACAGGGAGGAAACTCTGGGGCCAACGTCCTGACTTTC,CASSVLVGQGGNSGANVLTF
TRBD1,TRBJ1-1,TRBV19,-,TGTGCCAGTAGTATTAGGAGGGGGCCTGAGGAAGCTTTCTTT,CASSIRRGPEEAFF
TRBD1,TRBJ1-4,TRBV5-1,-,TGCGCCAGCAGCCCCCGGACAGGAACTAATGAAAAACTGTTTTTT,CASSPRTGTNEKLFF
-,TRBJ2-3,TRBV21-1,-,TGTGCCAGCAGCTCCCGGGACAATTGCACAGATACGCAGTATTTT,CASSSRDNCTDTQYF
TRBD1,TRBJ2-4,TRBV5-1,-,TGCGCCAGCAGGTCAACCCCGGGACAGGCTTTTCACTTC,CASRSTPGQAFHF
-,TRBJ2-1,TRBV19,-,TGTGCCAGTAGTATAGATCTTGCCAGGGTTGAGCAGTTCTTC,CASSIDLARVEQFF
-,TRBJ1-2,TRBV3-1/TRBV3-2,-,TGTGCCAGCAGCCAGGCGGCGGCCCATGGCTACACCTTC,CASSQAAAHGYTF
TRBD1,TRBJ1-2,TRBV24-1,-,TGTGCCACCAGTGCTGCGGACAGGGCTTGGGGCGGCTACACCTTC,CATSAADRAWGGYTF
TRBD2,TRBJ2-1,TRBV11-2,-,TGTGCCAGCAGCATTCTAGCGGGGATCTACAATGAGCAGTTCTTC,CASSILAGIYNEQFF
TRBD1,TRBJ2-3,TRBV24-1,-,TGTGCCACCAGTGACTCAATTTGGAGGGAAGGACAGGGGGGAGATACGCAGTATTTT,CATSDSIWREGQGGDTQYF
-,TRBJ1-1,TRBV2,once,TGTGCCAGCAGCCTTTACTTGAACACTGAAGCTTTCTTT,CASSLYLNTEAFF
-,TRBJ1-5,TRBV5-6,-,TGTGCCAGCAGCTCCAACAGCTTACGCAATCAGCCCCAGCATTTT,CASSSNSLRNQPQHF
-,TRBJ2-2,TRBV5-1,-,TGCGCCAGCAGCTTGGAGGGGGCGAACACCGGGGAGCTGTTTTTT,CASSLEGANTGELFF
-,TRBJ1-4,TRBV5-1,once,TGCGCCAGCAGCTGGAAGGACAGTACAAAACTGTTTTTT,CASSWKDSTKLFF
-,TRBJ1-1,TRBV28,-,TGTGCCAGCATCGTACAGGGTGTCGCTGAAGCTTTCTTT,CASIVQGVAEAFF
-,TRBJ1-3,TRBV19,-,TGTGCCAGTAGAAAAGGGAGTATCGTCTCTGGAAACACCATATATTTT,CASRKGSIVSGNTIYF
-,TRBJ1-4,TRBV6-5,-,TGTGCCAGCAGCTCCGTCCAGGGGGAAAAACTGTTTTTT,CASSSVQGEKLFF
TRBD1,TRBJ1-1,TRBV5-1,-,TGCGCCAGCAGCGGGGGACAGATGAACACTGAAGCTTTCTTT,CASSGGQMNTEAFF
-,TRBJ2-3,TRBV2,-,TGTGCCAGCAGTGAAATTACAGGATTTGGGACAGATACGCAGTATTTT,CASSEITGFGTDTQYF
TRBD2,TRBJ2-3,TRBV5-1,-,TGCGCCAGCAGCTTACTAGCGGGGCGTAGCACAGATACGCAGTATTTT,CASSLLAGRSTDTQYF
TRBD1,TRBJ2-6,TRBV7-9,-,TGTGCCAGCAGCCCACGGACGGGACAGTCAGTCTCTGGGGCCAACGTCCTGACTTTC,CASSPRTGQSVSGANVLTF
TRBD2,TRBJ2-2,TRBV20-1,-,TGCAGTGCTAGTGCAAGCGGGGGTATCACCGGGGAGCTGTTTTTT,CSASASGGITGELFF